This T cell receptor (beta chain) was observed in a study of cytomegalovirus exposure and HLA in healthy donors. Findings and limits, study-wide: A later analysis linked a missense DCLRE1C variant to TCR beta V- and J-gene trimming. In an earlier analysis, about 87% or about 30%: the productive usage of most TCR beta V segments.

This clone was detected once. Its antigen remains unknown. The PCR made use of 60 Vbeta and 13 Jbeta primers. The data were produced by immunoSEQ multiplex PCR, yet TCRdb's version contains in-frame clones alone and is incomplete. The repertoire holds around 91,000 clones, about two thirds seen once, with roughly 2.5% in the top ten. This CDR3 comprises 18 residues. This TCR was recovered from a human donor in good health. The gene calls are TRBV21-1 and TRBJ2-6; the table's D call, TRBD1, was not checked against the DNA. TRBV21-1 constitutes a pseudogene. Sequencing was done on a sample of PBMCs. For the CDR3, the DNA is TGTGCCAGCAGCTACAGGGGGCCAGACATCTCTGGGGCCAACGTCCTGACTTTC. The encoded protein is CASSYRGPDISGANVLTF.